This T cell receptor (beta chain) was sequenced during a study of OX40 agonist ivuxolimab in advanced cancers. Describing the broader study: The costimulatory receptor OX40 (CD134) was targeted by ivuxolimab, a fully human IgG2 agonistic monoclonal antibody. Intravenous ivuxolimab was administered to patients every 2 weeks at six dose levels: 0.01, 0.1, 0.3, 1.5, 3 and 10 mg/kg. Of the roughly 54 dose-escalation patients, hepatocellular carcinoma was present in roughly 19, melanoma in roughly 15, renal cell carcinoma in 9 and head and neck cancer in 9. In the dose-escalation cohort, 75% to 90% of patients were male, and the mean age was 60 years with a range of roughly 20 to 79. Prior anti-PD-1, anti-PD-L1 or anti-CTLA-4 therapy was permitted, and checkpoint inhibitors had been received by less than 45% of dose-escalation patients. Partial responses were achieved by three dose-escalation patients, of whom one had hepatocellular carcinoma and two had cutaneous melanoma. Peripheral TCRbeta sequencing was intended to test whether TCR sequence diversity was altered and clonal T-cell expansion was caused by ivuxolimab. The paper describes the monotherapy dose-escalation part (N of about 47 patients) of the phase I trial of ivuxolimab.

To sequence the TCRbeta CDR3 region, genomic DNA was isolated from the sorted cells. TCRbeta CDR3 regions were sequenced using the immunoSEQ Assay. TCRdb provides this immuneACCESS table in a form limited to in-frame rearrangements. Some clones are lacking; in checked studies, under half of them reflect an unresolved V gene, and why the rest are absent is not known. The sample table holds about 33,000 clones, of which 88% were seen once. Of the sample, 4% is held by the ten largest clones. Paper-wide results and their limitations: After ivuxolimab, CD8+ T cells had more expanded clones than CD4+ T cells on average. In partial responders in the 0.1-3.0 mg/kg groups, normalized peripheral clonal expansion was found to be among the lowest, especially among CD8+ T cells. Which antigens the clonally expanded peripheral T cells were specific for was not determined. Low levels of normalized T-cell clonal expansion were also shown by some nonresponding patients. Clonal expansion of both CD4+ and CD8+ blood T cells was observed from baseline to week 6 at doses 0.1 to 3.0 mg/kg.

This clone was picked up a small number of times. The clone's antigen remains unknown. No per-base quality is available; no much larger clone lies one base away. Patients with autoimmune disease history or receiving systemic immunosuppression were excluded from the trial. In every dose cohort, peripheral blood was drawn for TCR sequencing at baseline, cycle 4 day 1, and cycle 7 day 1. The samples were drawn from a first-in-human, open-label, multicenter phase I dose-escalation trial of ivuxolimab. The trial enrolled adults with locally advanced or metastatic head and neck squamous cell, hepatocellular, melanoma or renal cell carcinoma. Before TCR sequencing, CD4+ T cells and CD8+ T cells from peripheral blood were sorted into separate populations. The sample consisted of CD4+ or CD8+ T cells sorted from blood, taken in a trial of the OX40 agonist ivuxolimab. The TCR originated in an adult with an advanced solid tumor such as melanoma, head and neck, liver or kidney cancer.

The nucleotide sequence is given as TGTGCCAGCAGCCAAGCCCCCTATGGCCGCCGGGTGGATTCACCCCTCCACTTT. It translates as CASSQAPYGRRVDSPLHF. Here the chain combines TRBV14 and TRBJ1-6; the D gene identity is not certain. The germline V gene provides CDR1 SGHDN and CDR2 FVKESK. Trimming at the junction amounts to 1 base on V and 8 bases on J, and the germline ends lie 21 bases apart. Inclusive of the bounding cysteine and phenylalanine, the CDR3 is 18 residues long. This entry keeps only the CDR3 DNA: 54 bases, framed from base 1.